This is a list of T cell receptor beta chains from one sample in a study of cytomegalovirus exposure and HLA in healthy donors. TCRdb keeps only in-frame clones here, not all; method: immunoSEQ multiplex PCR. Of about 180,000 clones in the sample, around 79% are singletons; the top ten hold 0.69%. Source material: PBMCs. These receptors were taken from a woman in her thirties or forties in good health and CMV-seronegative. Both conserved end residues are part of each CDR3. The D gene is left open where the match is weak. Clone sizes are given selectively: once, few, many, or a class where the clone is expanded.

clone size: NA; J gene: TRBJ2-2; D gene: NA; V gene: TRBV28; CDR3 DNA: TGTGCCAGCCATGACACCGGGGAGCTGTTTTTT; CDR3 protein: CASHDTGELFF
clone size: NA; J gene: TRBJ1-3; D gene: TRBD1; V gene: TRBV19; CDR3 DNA: TGTGCCAGTAGTATAAGGGGGACAGCCTCCTCTGGAAACACCATATATTTT; CDR3 protein: CASSIRGTASSGNTIYF
clone size: NA; J gene: TRBJ1-2; D gene: NA; V gene: TRBV12-5; CDR3 DNA: TGTGCTAGTGGTTTGTTGGGGCAACACTATGGCTACACCTTC; CDR3 protein: CASGLLGQHYGYTF
clone size: once; J gene: TRBJ1-6; D gene: TRBD1; V gene: TRBV27; CDR3 DNA: TGTGCCAGCAGTTTAAGACCCCAGGAGGGGGCGCAGAATTCACCCCTCCACTTT; CDR3 protein: CASSLRPQEGAQNSPLHF
clone size: NA; J gene: TRBJ1-2; D gene: NA; V gene: TRBV2; CDR3 DNA: TGTGCCAGCAGTAGACAGCCGGGGGGGGGTGGCTACACCTTC; CDR3 protein: CASSRQPGGGGYTF
clone size: NA; J gene: TRBJ1-1; D gene: NA; V gene: TRBV9; CDR3 DNA: TGTGCCAGCAGCCCTCAGTTTCATGAAGCTTTCTTT; CDR3 protein: CASSPQFHEAFF
clone size: NA; J gene: TRBJ2-1; D gene: TRBD2; V gene: TRBV5-1; CDR3 DNA: TGCGCCAGCAGCTTGGACGGGAGGGCGGGCAATGAGCAGTTCTTC; CDR3 protein: CASSLDGRAGNEQFF
clone size: few; J gene: TRBJ1-2; D gene: NA; V gene: TRBV30; CDR3 DNA: TGTGCCTGGAGTAGGCAGGCGGGTGGCTACACCTTC; CDR3 protein: CAWSRQAGGYTF
clone size: NA; J gene: TRBJ2-3; D gene: NA; V gene: TRBV5-4; CDR3 DNA: TGTGCCAGCAGCTTTGGCGGGGCCCACACAGATACGCAGTATTTT; CDR3 protein: CASSFGGAHTDTQYF
clone size: NA; J gene: TRBJ1-5; D gene: NA; V gene: TRBV2; CDR3 DNA: TGTGCCAGCAGTGAGCGTATGGGACTCAATAGCAATCAGCCCCAGCATTTT; CDR3 protein: CASSERMGLNSNQPQHF